The next 29 T cell receptor beta chains were all read from a single sample in a study of CD8 T cells in ankylosing spondylitis. Each CDR3 protein gets one entry after TCRdb re-called the 5' RACE reads with MiXCR. The table shows some 150,000 distinct CDR3 sequences, with over 10% occurring only once. Sequencing was performed on blood, either unsorted or a sorted T cell fraction (not recorded which). The receptors stem from a female donor with ankylosing spondylitis or in good health (not recorded which).

This clonotype came up many times. The chain is built from TRBV5-6 and TRBJ2-1, with D possibly being TRBD2 (5 bases). V was pared by 3 bases and J by 0 bases, with 19 bases between. The CDR3 runs to 18 residues. The germline gives CDR1 SGHDT, CDR2 YYEEEE. The CDR3 sequence is CASSWGVVVYRSYNEQFF. The CDR3 DNA follows: TGTGCCAGCAGCTGGGGAGTAGTTGTGTACCGCTCCTACAATGAGCAGTTCTTC.

There are many counts of this clonotype. The rearrangement links TRBV12-3 or TRBV12-4 to TRBJ1-1; tentatively, D is TRBD1 (6 bases). The CDR3 is 15 residues long. V lost 3 bases and J 2 bases, leaving 13 bases between the germline ends. CDR3 in DNA: TGTGCCAGCAGTTTCGGGGGGGCGCTTAACACTGAAGCTTTCTTT. Translated: CASSFGGALNTEAFF.

This clonotype has at least ten counts. The chain employs TRBV5-6 and TRBJ1-5; 8 positions agree with TRBD1. This CDR3 is 15 amino acids long. Per the germline V gene, CDR1 is SGHDT and CDR2 is YYEEEE. The ends lost 5 bases at V and 4 bases at J; junction bases unmatched: 8. The CDR3 protein is CASSIGQGRNQPQHF. CDR3 DNA: TGTGCCAGCAGTATAGGACAGGGAAGAAATCAGCCCCAGCATTTT.

This clonotype was picked up one time. One end of the junction varies from germline; a read error may be responsible. The chain links TRBV5-5 to TRBJ2-3; D possibly matches TRBD1 or TRBD2 (5 bases each). The length of the CDR3 is 15 residues. CDR1 and CDR2 (germline): SGHKS, YYEKEE (reference sequence). In DNA, the CDR3 is TGTGCCTGCAGCACCACTAGGTGGGGGACCATCACGCAGTATTTT. Its translation: CACSTTRWGTITQYF.

The chain is built from TRBV28 and TRBJ2-5; 12 positions match TRBD2. The V segment lost 3 bases and the J segment 2 bases; nucleotides outside the gene matches: 4. The germline V gene encodes CDR1 MDHEN and CDR2 SYDVKM. The CDR3 is made up of 16 amino acids. CDR3 sequence: CASSFSSGGEQETQYF. The CDR3 nucleotides read TGTGCCAGCAGTTTTTCTAGCGGGGGGGAGCAAGAGACCCAGTACTTC.

This clonotype was counted at least ten times. The chain carries TRBV5-6 and TRBJ1-2; D is unresolved. Deletions cut 1 base from V and 5 bases from J, with 9 bases between. The germline gives CDR1 SGHDT, CDR2 YYEEEE. This CDR3 has 13 amino acids. The CDR3 loop is CASSLRRRYGYTF. As DNA, the CDR3 is TGTGCCAGCAGCTTGCGAAGGAGGTATGGCTACACCTTC.

This clonotype was observed many times. The chain combines TRBV9 with TRBJ2-5; tentative D call: TRBD2 (6 bases). V was trimmed by 1 base and J by 1 base, leaving 8 bases between them. CDR1 is SGDLS and CDR2 is YYNGEE in the germline V gene. CDR3 length: 14 residues. CDR3: CASSVIAAQETQYF. CDR3 nucleotides: TGTGCCAGCAGCGTAATAGCGGCCCAAGAGACCCAGTACTTC.

The chain joins TRBV7-7 to TRBJ2-1; the D gene is possibly TRBD1 (6 bases). Germline V CDR1 and CDR2: SSHAT, FNYEAQ (reference sequence). The V end lost 2 bases, the J end lost 10 bases, and 12 bases lay between the germline ends. CDR3 length: 13 amino acids. The CDR3 nucleotides read TGTGCCAGCAGCTTAACCTCCGGGACAGAGCAGTTCTTC. It yields the protein CASSLTSGTEQFF.

This clonotype occurred many times. The genes are TRBV7-6 and TRBJ2-7, with TRBD1 matching over 8 bases. V lost 2 bases to trimming and J lost 0 bases; unmatched junction nucleotides: 3. Germline CDR1 is SGHVS and CDR2 is FNYEAQ. This CDR3 contains 15 residues. DNA for the CDR3: TGTGCCAGCAGCTTAAGGACAGGGATCTCCTACGAGCAGTACTTC. This sequence encodes CASSLRTGISYEQYF. The complete variable domain, with remaining parts taken from reference TRBV7-6 and TRBJ2-7, reads GAGVSQSPRYKVTKRGQDVALRCDPISGHVSLYWYRQALGQGPEFLTYFNYEAQQDKSGLPNDRFSAERPEGSISTLTIQRTEQRDSAMYRCASSLRTGISYEQYFGPGTRLTVT.

This clonotype was found a few times. The gene calls are TRBV21-1 and TRBJ1-5; the DNA was not compared with TRBD1, the D call given in the table. TRBV21-1 is noted as a pseudogene. The CDR3 runs to 16 residues. The CDR3 sequence: CASRKVRDRRNQPQHF. The CDR3 DNA reads TGTGCCAGCAGGAAAGTTAGGGACAGGCGGAATCAGCCCCAGCATTTT.

The sample holds many counts of this clonotype. V and J are TRBV5-4 and TRBJ2-1, with 7 bases aligning to TRBD2. V was clipped by 4 bases and J by 1 base; unmatched bases: 5. The germline V gene encodes CDR1 SGHNT and CDR2 YYREEE (reference sequence). This CDR3 has 15 amino acids. The CDR3 sequence: CASSRTSESYNEQFF. CDR3 coding DNA: TGTGCCAGCAGCCGTACTAGCGAATCCTACAATGAGCAGTTCTTC. Full variable domain (remainder filled in from reference TRBV5-4 and TRBJ2-1): ETGVTQSPTHLIKTRGQQVTLRCSSQSGHNTVSWYQQALGQGPQFIFQYYREEENGRGNFPPRFSGLQFPNYSSELNVNALELDDSALYLCASSRTSESYNEQFFGPGTRLTVL.

At least ten counts were recorded for this clonotype. The genes are TRBV20-1 and TRBJ2-7, with D uncertain. CDR1 is DFQATT and CDR2 is SNEGSKA in the germline V gene (reference sequence). The CDR3 totals 17 residues. V was shortened by 0 bases and J by 5 bases, with 23 bases between the two germline ends. CDR3 region: CSAREGIRVLRTNEQYF. The CDR3 DNA follows: TGCAGTGCTAGAGAAGGAATTCGGGTCCTCCGCACGAACGAGCAGTACTTC.

A few counts support this clonotype. The chain combines TRBV5-1 with TRBJ1-5; D call uncertain. This CDR3 spans 15 amino acids. With 4 bases removed from V and 3 bases from J, the gap between germline ends came to 14 bases. Looked up from germline, CDR1 is SGHRS and CDR2 is YFSETQ. CDR3 sequence reads: CASSPENSLNQPQHF. CDR3 DNA: TGCGCCAGCAGCCCGGAAAACAGCCTCAATCAGCCCCAGCATTTT.

The chain carries TRBV7-2 and TRBJ1-1; the match to TRBD1 covers 7 bases. The CDR3 extends over 14 amino acids. J was trimmed by 8 bases and V by 5 bases; bases with no gene match: 11. Germline CDR1 reads SGHTA; CDR2 reads FQGNSA. The CDR3 DNA reads TGTGCCAGCAGCCAACGGGGTAGGGGGCACGAAGCTTTCTTT. Translation gives CASSQRGRGHEAFF.

Many counts were recorded for this clonotype. The junction does not match germline at one end; this may be a read error. V gene TRBV12-3 or TRBV12-4 combines with J gene TRBJ2-5; perhaps TRBD1 as D (6 bases). The CDR3 loop spans 15 amino acids. This chain's CDR3 is CASSGALDSQDTQYF. As DNA, the CDR3 is TGTGCCAGCAGCGGGGCCTTGGACAGCCAAGACACCCAGTACTTC.

This clonotype occurred many times. This sequence joins TRBV7-8 and TRBJ1-4; TRBD1 agrees at 7 bases. The V and J ends lost 3 bases and 7 bases, in that order; junction bases with no gene match: 5. Germline loops: CDR1 SGHVS, CDR2 FQNEAQ. The CDR3 length is 14 residues. CDR3 DNA: TGTGCCAGCAGCTTGGACAGGTGGACTGAAAAACTGTTTTTT. It codes for CASSLDRWTEKLFF. Full variable domain (remainder filled in from reference TRBV7-8 and TRBJ1-4): GAGVSQSPRYKVAKRGQDVALRCDPISGHVSLFWYQQALGQGPEFLTYFQNEAQLDKSGLPSDRFFAERPEGSVSTLKIQRTQQEDSAVYLCASSLDRWTEKLFFGSGTQLSVL.

This clonotype was counted many times. V and J are TRBV28 and TRBJ2-6, with 9 bases identical to TRBD1. Germline CDR1 reads MDHEN; CDR2 reads SYDVKM. V was clipped by 4 bases and J by 10 bases; unmatched bases: 2. This CDR3 comprises 13 residues. CDR3 nucleotide sequence: TGTGCCAGCAGTTCGGGACAGGGAAACGTCCTGACTTTC. Amino acid sequence: CASSSGQGNVLTF.

This chain links TRBV20-1 with TRBJ1-3, with TRBD1 as a possible D gene (5 bases). The V gene's germline CDR1 is DFQATT and CDR2 SNEGSKA (reference sequence). Trimming took 5 bases from V and 7 from J, leaving 21 bases between them. The CDR3 is 15 amino acids. CDR3 bases: TGCAGTGCTGAAAGAGCTTCTAGGGGCGGTAACACCATATATTTT. Protein: CSAERASRGGNTIYF.

This clonotype was observed many times. V and J are TRBV4-2 and TRBJ1-5; D gene uncertain. Trimming pared 0 bases from V and 3 bases from J, leaving 6 bases between. CDR3 size: 14 residues. CDR1 is LGHNA and CDR2 is YNFKEQ in the germline V gene. CDR3 protein: CASSQEWNNQPQHF. CDR3 bases: TGTGCCAGCAGCCAAGAATGGAACAATCAGCCCCAGCATTTT.

The rearrangement joins TRBV12-3 or TRBV12-4 to TRBJ2-5; D is ambiguous. CDR3 length: 14 residues. Trimming left V 4 bases short and J 0 bases short, with 9 bases between. This CDR3 reads CASSSAQYQETQYF. CDR3 nucleotides: TGTGCCAGCAGTTCGGCACAATACCAAGAGACCCAGTACTTC.

This chain joins TRBV7-8 and TRBJ1-2; D remains unclear. This CDR3 comprises 15 residues. Germline V gene sequence: CDR1 SGHVS, CDR2 FQNEAQ. The V end lost 3 bases, the J end lost 5 bases, and 16 bases lay between the germline ends. The CDR3 sequence is CASSFQRLRGYGYTF. The CDR3 DNA follows: TGTGCCAGCAGCTTCCAGAGGTTACGGGGATATGGCTACACCTTC.

This clonotype was seen many times. This chain uses TRBV27 with TRBJ1-5; TRBD1 is a possible D gene (6 bases). The CDR3 sequence is 13 residues long. The germline CDR1 and CDR2 sequences are MNHEY and SMNVEV (reference sequence). The V end lost 0 bases, the J end lost 6 bases, and 6 bases lay between the germline ends. In DNA, the CDR3 is TGTGCCAGCAGTTTATCGACAGGTCAGCCCCAGCATTTT. Protein: CASSLSTGQPQHF.

Notes on this clonotype: This may be a read error: a much more frequent sequence differs by one nucleotide. The chain recombines TRBV5-5 with TRBJ2-3; no firm D call. The J call may be incorrect, as the DNA end agrees better with TRBJ1-5. There are 14 residues in the CDR3. From germline, CDR1 is SGHKS and CDR2 YYEKEE (reference sequence). CDR3 region: CASSLMGAADTQHF. The CDR3 DNA reads as TGTGCCAGCAGCTTGATGGGCGCCGCAGATACGCAGCATTTT.

There are many counts of this clonotype. The rearrangement links TRBV12-3 or TRBV12-4 to TRBJ2-4; 8 bases match TRBD2. The V gene end was trimmed by 6 bases and the J gene end by 13 bases; junction bases not matched to a gene: 11. This CDR3 has 13 amino acids. The CDR3 here is CASRTTGGAIQYF. Here the CDR3 DNA reads TGTGCCAGCAGGACCACGGGGGGGGCCATCCAGTACTTC.

This clonotype was seen at least ten times. An end of the junction does not agree with germline; a read error may underlie this. V and J are TRBV4-1 and TRBJ1-2; the match to TRBD1 covers 12 bases. The CDR3 consists of 15 residues. Germline V lookup: CDR1 MGHRA, CDR2 YSYEKL. The DNA of the CDR3 is TGCGCCAGCAGCTTGGGACAGGGGGCTAATTATGGCTACACCTTC. This sequence encodes CASSLGQGANYGYTF.

This clonotype came up many times. V and J are TRBV5-1 and TRBJ1-1; 10 bases match TRBD1. Germline-derived CDR1 and CDR2 are SGHRS and YFSETQ. The CDR3 has 16 amino acids. Trimming cost V 4 bases and J 0 bases; bases outside gene matches: 6. CDR3 in amino acids: CASSNDRGLMNTEAFF. In DNA form, the CDR3 reads TGCGCCAGCAGCAACGACAGGGGGCTCATGAACACTGAAGCTTTCTTT.

This chain links TRBV7-2 with TRBJ2-2, with a possible D match to TRBD1 (7 bases). Trimming shortened V by 8 bases and J by 3 bases, and 16 bases separated the two germline ends. The CDR3 is 15 amino acids. The germline V gene encodes CDR1 SGHTA and CDR2 FQGNSA. The CDR3 loop is CASCERRGDTGELFF. The CDR3 nucleotides are TGTGCCAGCTGCGAGCGCAGGGGGGACACCGGGGAGCTGTTTTTT.

This clonotype appeared many times. The CDR3 loop is CASSTLASSYNEQFF. The CDR3 nucleotides read TGCGCCAGCAGCACATTAGCGAGCTCCTACAATGAGCAGTTCTTC. The genes are TRBV5-1 and TRBJ2-1; D might be TRBD2 (5 bases). The V gene lost 4 bases and the J gene lost 0 bases, with 11 bases spanning the gap. The germline V gene encodes CDR1 SGHRS and CDR2 YFSETQ. The CDR3 is 15 residues long. Combining the CDR3 with reference TRBV5-1 and TRBJ2-1 gives the whole variable domain KAGVTQTPRYLIKTRGQQVTLSCSPISGHRSVSWYQQTPGQGLQFLFEYFSETQRNKGNFPGRFSGRQFSNSRSEMNVSTLELGDSALYLCASSTLASSYNEQFFGPGTRLTVL.

This chain uses TRBV7-9 with TRBJ1-6; the match to TRBD1 covers 7 bases. Unmatched junction bases numbered 7, after V lost 5 bases and J lost 9 bases. This CDR3 region has 14 residues. Germline CDR1 reads SEHNR; CDR2 reads FQNEAQ (reference sequence). CDR3 sequence (DNA): TGTGCCAGCAGCCGCACAGGGGATGGTTCACCCCTCCACTTT. Its protein product is CASSRTGDGSPLHF.